This is a list of T cell receptor beta chains from one sample in a study of blood T cell repertoires in COVID-19. Assay used: immunoSEQ multiplex PCR; TCRdb lists only in-frame clones, some missing. Here the sample spans around 100,000 clones, just under 80% being singletons. Specimen: peripheral blood. The source is a woman aged 70-85 years with acute or convalescent COVID-19. Both conserved end residues are part of each CDR3. A D gene is named only where the DNA matches it firmly. Some rows mark clone size as missing; the rest say once, few, many or name a class of expanded clone.

V gene,J gene,clone size,D gene,CDR3 protein,CDR3 DNA
TRBV9,TRBJ1-1,few,-,CASSVDRGMNTEAFF,TGTGCCAGCAGCGTAGATCGGGGGATGAACACTGAAGCTTTCTTT
TRBV7-2,TRBJ1-1,-,-,CASSLVGGGNTEAFF,TGTGCCAGCAGCTTAGTGGGGGGGGGAAACACTGAAGCTTTCTTT
TRBV10-3,TRBJ2-5,-,-,CAIWRGRGETQYF,TGTGCCATCTGGCGGGGAAGGGGAGAGACCCAGTACTTC
TRBV27,TRBJ1-2,few,-,CASSLSGDYGYTF,TGTGCCAGCAGTTTAAGTGGAGACTATGGCTACACCTTC
TRBV10-3,TRBJ1-4,-,-,CAISWGTGNEKLFF,TGTGCCATCAGCTGGGGGACTGGGAATGAAAAACTGTTTTTT
TRBV5-6,TRBJ1-5,-,TRBD1,CASSFFSGQGIPGQPQHF,TGTGCCAGCAGCTTCTTCTCGGGACAGGGGATTCCAGGGCAGCCCCAGCATTTT
TRBV7-9,TRBJ2-6,-,-,CASSRRTGTGANVLTF,TGTGCCAGCAGTAGGAGGACGGGGACTGGGGCCAACGTCCTGACTTTC
TRBV12-3/TRBV12-4,TRBJ2-5,-,-,CASSSRSQETQYF,TGTGCCAGCAGTTCGAGGTCACAAGAGACCCAGTACTTC
TRBV9,TRBJ1-1,-,TRBD1,CASSARQGVAGSEAFF,TGTGCCAGCAGCGCCCGACAGGGGGTTGCGGGCTCTGAAGCTTTCTTT
TRBV7-2,TRBJ1-4,-,-,CASSLVRGVEEKLFF,TGTGCCAGCAGCTTAGTCAGGGGAGTAGAAGAAAAACTGTTTTTT
TRBV28,TRBJ1-2,-,-,CASSSSPGFSGYTF,TGTGCCAGCAGTTCCTCGCCAGGGTTTTCTGGCTACACCTTC
TRBV18,TRBJ1-3,-,-,CASSPSGSGNTIYF,TGTGCCAGCTCACCATCAGGATCTGGAAACACCATATATTTT
TRBV7-6,TRBJ1-1,-,-,CASSLKGADTEAFF,TGTGCCAGCAGCTTAAAAGGGGCAGACACTGAAGCTTTCTTT
TRBV19,TRBJ2-2,-,-,CASSRFAGELFF,TGTGCCAGCTCACGGTTTGCCGGGGAGCTGTTTTTT
TRBV12-5,TRBJ1-1,-,-,CASGLGSLATEAFF,TGTGCTAGTGGTTTGGGGTCCCTGGCTACTGAAGCTTTCTTT
TRBV6-5,TRBJ1-1,-,-,CASSPSGSNTEAFF,TGTGCCAGCAGCCCAAGTGGGAGCAACACTGAAGCTTTCTTT
TRBV5-1,TRBJ1-6,-,-,CASTNTGASYNSPLHF,TGCGCCAGCACCAATACAGGAGCCTCCTATAATTCACCCCTCCACTTT
TRBV7-8,TRBJ2-7,-,-,CASVPVWGRDEQYF,TGTGCCAGCGTCCCCGTGTGGGGGCGCGACGAGCAGTACTTC
TRBV7-8,TRBJ2-3,-,TRBD1,CASSSPRTGADTQYF,TGTGCCAGCAGCTCCCCTAGGACAGGGGCAGATACGCAGTATTTT
TRBV6-6,TRBJ1-5,-,-,CASSYNGEQPQHF,TGTGCCAGCAGTTACAACGGGGAACAGCCCCAGCATTTT
TRBV9,TRBJ1-2,-,TRBD1,CASSAGQGGDYGYTF,TGTGCCAGCAGCGCCGGACAGGGAGGGGACTATGGCTACACCTTC
TRBV3-1/TRBV3-2,TRBJ2-3,-,-,CASSQSSIGTDTQYF,TGTGCCAGCAGCCAGAGTTCTATTGGCACAGATACGCAGTATTTT
TRBV11-3,TRBJ2-4,-,-,CASSPTPGDVLYF,TGTGCCAGCAGCCCGACCCCGGGGGACGTACTGTACTTC
TRBV7-7,TRBJ2-6,-,TRBD1,CASSFGQGLGANVLTF,TGTGCCAGCAGCTTCGGACAGGGCCTTGGGGCCAACGTCCTGACTTTC
TRBV28,TRBJ2-3,-,TRBD2,CASRLRSSGGRTDTQYF,TGTGCCAGCAGACTAAGGTCTAGCGGGGGGCGCACAGATACGCAGTATTTT
TRBV10-3,TRBJ1-1,-,TRBD1,CAISGAGGEAFF,TGTGCCATCAGTGGGGCAGGGGGGGAAGCTTTCTTT
TRBV9,TRBJ2-6,-,TRBD2,CASSAAPLAGVASGANVLTF,TGTGCCAGCAGCGCCGCCCCACTAGCGGGGGTTGCCTCTGGGGCCAACGTCCTGACTTTC
TRBV14,TRBJ2-7,-,TRBD1,CASTSPGQGSSYEQYF,TGTGCCAGCACGAGCCCCGGACAGGGGTCCTCCTACGAGCAGTACTTC
TRBV15,TRBJ1-6,-,-,CATSWGGFEGLTSPLHF,TGTGCCACCAGCTGGGGGGGGTTCGAGGGGCTTACATCACCCCTCCACTTT
TRBV7-6,TRBJ1-4,-,-,CASSAGLRADEKLFF,TGTGCCAGCAGTGCCGGTTTGCGGGCCGATGAAAAACTGTTTTTT